These 8 T cell receptor beta chains were all obtained from the same sample, sequenced in a study of cytomegalovirus exposure and HLA in healthy donors (dated by TCRdb to the late 2010s). Libraries were made using the immunoSEQ multiplex PCR assay. The multiplex PCR relied on a mix of 60 forward primers for TCR Vbeta segments and 13 reverse primers for TCR Jbeta segments. Entries here come from immuneACCESS through TCRdb and include only in-frame sequences with V and J called. Some clones fail to appear in such tables; in the studies checked, an unresolved V gene covers under half of the shortfall, and the cause of the remainder is unknown. Present in this sample are over 100,000 clones, about 79% of which were seen just once. The biggest ten clones account for 5% to 6.5% of the sample. Sequenced input: PBMCs. These receptors originate from a man in his fifties or sixties in good health and CMV-seropositive.

The J gene is TRBJ1-5, the V gene TRBV11-2; D not certain. From germline, CDR1 is SGHAT and CDR2 FQNNGV. The CDR3 consists of 13 residues. V was pared by 0 bases and J by 4 bases, with 4 bases between. The CDR3 protein is CASSLDRNQPQHF. In nucleotides, the CDR3 is TGTGCCAGCAGCTTAGACAGAAATCAGCCCCAGCATTTT.

V is TRBV7-2 and J is TRBJ2-4; D not resolved. The CDR3 consists of 14 residues. CDR1 is SGHTA, CDR2 FQGNSA, per germline. Trimming left V 2 bases short and J 9 bases short, with 14 bases between. The CDR3 sequence: CASSLSVGSGIQYF. Here the CDR3 DNA reads TGTGCCAGCAGCTTATCTGTAGGATCGGGCATTCAGTACTTC.

The V call is TRBV5-1, the J call TRBJ2-2; maybe TRBD1 (6 bases). The length of the CDR3 is 13 residues. CDR1 and CDR2 (germline): SGHRS, YFSETQ. Between the trimmed V and J ends, which lost 4 bases and 6 bases, there was a span of 10 bases. The CDR3 nucleotides read TGCGCCAGCAGCCCCAGGGGTCCCGGGGAGCTGTTTTTT. Its protein is CASSPRGPGELFF.

Here the CDR3 DNA reads TGTGCCAGCAGTCTCCCCGGGGGGCCCCAGCATTTT. Its translation is CASSLPGGPQHF. The chain has TRBV27 and TRBJ1-5, with D perhaps TRBD1 (5 bases). V lost 5 bases and J 9 bases, leaving 11 bases between the germline ends. CDR3 length: 12 residues. Germline CDR1 MNHEY, CDR2 SMNVEV (reference sequence).

The J gene is TRBJ2-5, the V gene TRBV7-7, with 7 bases that match TRBD2. CDR1 is SSHAT, CDR2 FNYEAQ, per germline (reference sequence). V gave up 2 bases and J gave up 5 bases; unmatched junction bases: 5. The CDR3 is 14 amino acids. The DNA of the CDR3 is TGTGCCAGCAGCTTAAATTACGGGGGGGAGACCCAGTACTTC. This codes for CASSLNYGGETQYF.

The rearrangement links TRBV28 to TRBJ2-7, with D possibly matching TRBD2 (6 bases). V lost 5 bases and J 7 bases, leaving 15 bases between the germline ends. The germline V gene encodes CDR1 MDHEN and CDR2 SYDVKM. This CDR3 comprises 13 residues. The CDR3 bases are TGTGCCAGCAGTCCTCAAGGGGACTCGGAGCAGTACTTC. This translates into CASSPQGDSEQYF.

This clone turned up a few times. The genes are TRBV6-1 and TRBJ1-4; D call uncertain. Germline lookup yields CDR1 MNHNS and CDR2 SASEGT. The V gene lost 8 bases and the J gene lost 5 bases, with 6 bases spanning the gap. This CDR3 is 11 amino acids long. The CDR3 here is CASFKNEKLFF. The CDR3 DNA follows: TGTGCCAGCTTCAAAAATGAAAAACTGTTTTTT.

Only a few counts were recorded for this clone. The chain recombines TRBV6-6 with TRBJ1-1; D gene uncertain. The CDR3 has 13 residues. V was clipped by 7 bases and J by 0 bases, with 9 bases between them. Per germline, CDR1 MNHNY and CDR2 SVGAGI (reference sequence). CDR3 in amino acids: CASNPRLNTEAFF. CDR3 DNA sequence: TGTGCCAGCAACCCGAGGTTGAACACTGAAGCTTTCTTT.